The present TCR beta chain was sequenced within a study of shared clonotypes between healthy human individuals. The study, taken as a whole, reports: Rarefaction exposed incomplete sorted-subset sequencing despite large depth.

The authors split each subset's genomic DNA evenly across several immunoSEQ plates. Produced via immunoSEQ multiplex PCR; TCRdb's table is partial and in-frame only. The top ten hold under 2% of the sample, which has around 1.9 million clones, about 93% seen once. In regard to this clone: Its target is unknown.

The germline gives CDR1 MNHNY, CDR2 SVGAGI (reference sequence). This CDR3 is built from 12 residues. V gave up 6 bases and J gave up 6 bases; unmatched junction bases: 4. Naive CD8 cells comprised CD45RO-negative, CCR7-positively selected cells, excluding terminally differentiated effector memory CD45RA+ cells. Adult donors, all healthy and HIV-negative, had no recent acute infections or vaccinations. The sample taken for sequencing was naive CD8+ T cells from PBMCs. The clonotype originates from a man younger than 35 in good health. Some clones in this sample may be carry-over from other donors' samples. The rearrangement links TRBV6-6 to TRBJ2-7; 8 bases map to TRBD2. The CDR3 reads CASSLGGVEQYF. CDR3 nucleotide sequence: TGTGCCAGCAGCCTCGGGGGGGTCGAGCAGTACTTC.